A single sample gave rise to the 19 T cell receptor beta chains below, sequenced in a study of T cell changes during pregnancy in multiple sclerosis. Method: immunoSEQ multiplex PCR; TCRdb's copy keeps in-frame clones and lacks some. The table includes 50,000 to 65,000 clones, 88% detected once. Sequenced here: peripheral blood, sampled in the first trimester of pregnancy. Source of these receptors: a female donor with multiple sclerosis, enrolled in a pregnancy study.

The rearrangement links TRBV19 to TRBJ1-1; no clear D gene. The ends were cut back, 5 bases at V and 5 bases at J, with 15 bases in the middle. This CDR3 has 14 residues. Per the germline V gene, CDR1 is LNHDA and CDR2 is SQIVND (reference sequence). As DNA, the CDR3 is TGTGCCAGTAGTGGTTCCGGGAAGCCAACTGAAGCTTTCTTT. This codes for CASSGSGKPTEAFF.

The J gene is TRBJ2-1, the V gene TRBV6-5; 9 bases agree with TRBD2. This CDR3 has 15 amino acids. The germline gives CDR1 MNHEY, CDR2 SVGAGI. After removal of 1 base from V and 7 bases from J, the junction contained 5 bases not matched to a gene. The CDR3 sequence is CASSYFGTSGNEQFF. The CDR3 nucleotides are TGTGCCAGCAGTTACTTCGGTACTAGCGGGAATGAGCAGTTCTTC.

V gene TRBV6-6 combines with J gene TRBJ1-1, with D possibly matching TRBD1 (6 bases). This CDR3 has 16 amino acids. The V and J ends lost 8 bases and 0 bases respectively, with 19 bases between them. Germline lookup yields CDR1 MNHNY and CDR2 SVGAGI (reference sequence). CDR3 nucleotides: TGTGCCAGCGTTATTACTTACGGGACATTGAACACTGAAGCTTTCTTT. This sequence encodes CASVITYGTLNTEAFF.

The chain couples TRBV2 to TRBJ1-3; D call uncertain. Germline V gives CDR1 SNHLY, CDR2 FYNNEI. Trimming took off 3 bases at V and 1 base at J, with 13 bases between the two ends. This CDR3 contains 16 residues. In DNA form, the CDR3 reads TGTGCCAGCAGTGAGGGAGGGAATGGATCTGGAAACACCATATATTTT. Translating it yields CASSEGGNGSGNTIYF. Using reference TRBV2 and TRBJ1-3 for the parts outside the CDR3, the full variable domain is EPEVTQTPSHQVTQMGQEVILRCVPISNHLYFYWYRQILGQKVEFLVSFYNNEISEKSEIFDDQFSVERPDGSNFTLKIRSTKLEDSAMYFCASSEGGNGSGNTIYFGEGSWLTVV.

The J gene is TRBJ2-5, the V gene TRBV9; tentative D call: TRBD1 (5 bases). The CDR3 totals 14 residues. The germline V and J ends were trimmed by 0 bases and 2 bases, with 8 bases remaining between them. The germline V gene has CDR1 SGDLS and CDR2 YYNGEE. CDR3 DNA sequence: TGTGCCAGCAGCGTAGGACAGATACAAGAGACCCAGTACTTC. It is translated as CASSVGQIQETQYF. Full variable domain (outside the CDR3, taken from reference TRBV9 and TRBJ2-5): DSGVTQTPKHLITATGQRVTLRCSPRSGDLSVYWYQQSLDQGLQFLIQYYNGEERAKGNILERFSAQQFPDLHSELNLSSLELGDSALYFCASSVGQIQETQYFGPGTRLLVL.

The chain couples TRBV7-2 to TRBJ2-5; 7 nucleotides align to TRBD2. Trimming took 4 bases from V and 5 from J; bases not matched to a gene: 16. Germline V gives CDR1 SGHTA, CDR2 FQGNSA. The CDR3 is made up of 17 amino acids. CDR3 bases: TGTGCCAGCAGCTACGGTTGGGGGAGGGCCCATCAGGAGACCCAGTACTTC. Its translation: CASSYGWGRAHQETQYF.

V usage is TRBV6-5 and J usage is TRBJ2-3; possibly TRBD2 for D (6 bases). The CDR3 is 15 residues long. V was clipped by 2 bases and J by 1 base, with 10 bases between them. Germline assignment: CDR1 MNHEY and CDR2 SVGAGI. The CDR3 reads CASSYASVRTDTQYF. Written as DNA, the CDR3 is TGTGCCAGCAGTTACGCTAGCGTCCGCACAGATACGCAGTATTTT.

The chain uses TRBV6-5 and TRBJ1-3, with D hard to call. Germline lookup yields CDR1 MNHEY and CDR2 SVGAGI. V was clipped by 3 bases and J by 1 base, with 13 bases between them. There are 16 residues in the CDR3. CDR3 in amino acids: CASSYSSAGSGNTIYF. For the CDR3, the DNA is TGTGCCAGCAGTTATTCTTCGGCGGGTTCTGGAAACACCATATATTTT.

The chain combines TRBV5-1 with TRBJ2-1; 10 bases agree with TRBD2. This CDR3 contains 15 residues. The germline V gene has CDR1 SGHRS and CDR2 YFSETQ. The V and J ends lost 0 bases and 9 bases, in that order; junction bases with no gene match: 6. The CDR3 DNA reads TGCGCCAGCAGCTTGGGTCCTAGCGGGGGACGTGAGCAGTTCTTC. It encodes CASSLGPSGGREQFF.

The chain links TRBV1 to TRBJ2-7; whether TRBD2, the table's D call, matches the DNA was not checked. TRBV1 is a documented pseudogene. The CDR3 loop spans 14 amino acids. This chain's CDR3 is CTSSQTSSVDEQYF. The CDR3 nucleotides read TGCACCAGCAGCCAGACTAGTTCGGTCGACGAGCAGTACTTC.

The rearrangement links TRBV19 to TRBJ2-7; possible D gene TRBD1, 6 bases. Germline V gene data show CDR1 as LNHDA and CDR2 as SQIVND (reference sequence). V was clipped by 5 bases and J by 3 bases, with 8 bases between them. The length of the CDR3 is 12 residues. The CDR3 loop is CASSVRGYEQYF. The CDR3 nucleotides read TGTGCCAGTAGTGTCAGGGGCTACGAGCAGTACTTC.

This chain links TRBV19 with TRBJ1-1, with D possibly being TRBD1 (5 bases). Germline V gene lookup returns CDR1 LNHDA and CDR2 SQIVND (reference sequence). This CDR3 comprises 15 residues. V gave up 5 bases and J gave up 6 bases, with 19 bases separating them. The CDR3: CASSSGRGWVSEAFF. The DNA for the CDR3 is TGTGCCAGTAGTTCCGGGCGGGGGTGGGTCTCTGAAGCTTTCTTT.

This clone was seen only a few times. This chain uses TRBV10-1 with TRBJ1-5, with D unclear. Germline V gene data show CDR1 as WNHNN and CDR2 as SYGVQD (reference sequence). Between the trimmed V and J ends, which lost 8 bases and 0 bases, there was a span of 5 bases. CDR3 length equals 12 residues. CDR3 nucleotide sequence: TGCGCCAGCTCCCGTAGCAATCAGCCCCAGCATTTT. It specifies CASSRSNQPQHF.

The chain employs TRBV2 and TRBJ1-1, with TRBD1 matching over 7 bases. Germline values: CDR1 SNHLY, CDR2 FYNNEI. The CDR3 has 12 residues. V shed 3 bases, J shed 11 bases, and the junction held 6 bases outside the gene matches. In DNA, the CDR3 is TGTGCCAGCAGTGATATAAGGGGGCTGGCTTTCTTT. Protein: CASSDIRGLAFF.

The V call is TRBV6-5, the J call TRBJ1-4; maybe TRBD1 (6 bases). Trimming removed 5 bases from V and 4 bases from J, with 11 bases in between. CDR3 length: 14 amino acids. Germline values: CDR1 MNHEY, CDR2 SVGAGI. Written as DNA, the CDR3 is TGTGCCAGCAGTACAGGGTCCAATAATGAAAAACTGTTTTTT. This gives the protein CASSTGSNNEKLFF.

The CDR3 reads CASSSIAGGSYEQYF. The CDR3 region has the DNA TGTGCCAGCAGCAGTATAGCGGGAGGGTCCTACGAGCAGTACTTC. The chain recombines TRBV6-6 with TRBJ2-7, with 11 nucleotides matching TRBD2. This CDR3 contains 15 residues. Unmatched junction bases numbered 5, after V lost 6 bases and J lost 1 base. The V gene's germline CDR1 is MNHNY and CDR2 SVGAGI (reference sequence).

This chain joins TRBV28 and TRBJ1-2; D is possibly TRBD1 (5 bases). V lost 4 bases and J lost 4, with 7 bases in between. The CDR3 contains 12 residues. Germline V gene lookup returns CDR1 MDHEN and CDR2 SYDVKM. The CDR3 here is CASSSGGYGYTF. The CDR3 nucleotides read TGTGCCAGCAGTTCGGGGGGCTATGGCTACACCTTC.

The chain employs TRBV6-5 and TRBJ2-2; D is unclear. V lost 8 bases, J lost 1 base, and 8 bases lay in between. Germline values: CDR1 MNHEY, CDR2 SVGAGI. CDR3 length: 13 amino acids. CDR3 in amino acids: CASSPGNTGELFF. CDR3 coding DNA: TGTGCCAGCTCCCCGGGGAACACCGGGGAGCTGTTTTTT.

This clone was seen just once. CDR3 residues: CASSFGQAIHQPQHF. The CDR3 bases are TGTGCCAGCAGCTTTGGACAGGCCATACATCAGCCCCAGCATTTT. The V and J genes are TRBV5-6 and TRBJ1-5; 7 bases line up with TRBD1. The CDR3 contains 15 residues. The V and J ends lost 2 bases and 5 bases, in that order; junction bases with no gene match: 7. CDR1 is SGHDT, CDR2 YYEEEE, per germline.